This T cell receptor (beta chain) stems from a study of identical twins. This clonotype was seen a few times. No antigen is known for it. Study-wide results and limits: Without tracking the same donors, conclusions rested on cross-sectional statistical analysis. The abundant beta clonotypes from cord blood had fewer insertions, and memory repertoires had none of this.

Trimming took 5 bases from V and 4 from J, leaving 9 bases between them. CDR3 length: 12 residues. CDR1 LGHDT and CDR2 YNNKEL come from the germline V gene (reference sequence). TCRdb itself ran the 5' RACE reads through MiXCR, one entry per CDR3 protein. The table lists hundreds of thousands of distinct CDR3 sequences, 11% to 15% of them singletons. The specimen was memory (CD45RO+) T cells sorted from blood. The chain couples TRBV3-1 to TRBJ2-7; no clear D gene. The receptor comes from a young woman in good health. In DNA, the CDR3 is TGTGCCAGCAGCTACGGACGGTACGAGCAGTACTTC. It specifies CASSYGRYEQYF.